This T cell receptor (beta chain) appears in the sequencing data of a study of Tregs in tolerant kidney transplant recipients. Across the study: Related graft donors supplied nonmyeloablative bone marrow transplants, and mixed chimerism was transient.

Clones were read by immunoSEQ multiplex PCR, and TCRdb kept only the in-frame ones, dropping some. The sample has about 64,000 clones, 95% to 98% seen once; the top ten hold 0.34%. As for this clone: Its antigen is still unknown.

CDR1 is GTSNPN, CDR2 SVGIG, per germline (reference sequence). Trimming shortened V by 3 bases and J by 12 bases, and 15 bases separated the two germline ends. The CDR3 extends over 11 amino acids. Findings and limits, study-wide: Donor-specific Treg expansion exceeded global Treg expansion in tolerant patients, suggesting antigen drive. The small number of patients limits these findings pending further validation.

Regulatory T cells were sorted from thawed PBMCs rested overnight at 37°C with around 190 IU/ml IL-2. V is TRBV30 and J is TRBJ2-7; D is possibly TRBD2 (6 bases). The sequence came from a human donor who received a combined kidney and bone marrow transplant. Sequenced material: Tregs from blood, taken before the transplant. CDR3 in amino acids: CAWSVGGTPYF. The CDR3 coding sequence is TGTGCCTGGAGCGTCGGAGGGACTCCGTACTTC.